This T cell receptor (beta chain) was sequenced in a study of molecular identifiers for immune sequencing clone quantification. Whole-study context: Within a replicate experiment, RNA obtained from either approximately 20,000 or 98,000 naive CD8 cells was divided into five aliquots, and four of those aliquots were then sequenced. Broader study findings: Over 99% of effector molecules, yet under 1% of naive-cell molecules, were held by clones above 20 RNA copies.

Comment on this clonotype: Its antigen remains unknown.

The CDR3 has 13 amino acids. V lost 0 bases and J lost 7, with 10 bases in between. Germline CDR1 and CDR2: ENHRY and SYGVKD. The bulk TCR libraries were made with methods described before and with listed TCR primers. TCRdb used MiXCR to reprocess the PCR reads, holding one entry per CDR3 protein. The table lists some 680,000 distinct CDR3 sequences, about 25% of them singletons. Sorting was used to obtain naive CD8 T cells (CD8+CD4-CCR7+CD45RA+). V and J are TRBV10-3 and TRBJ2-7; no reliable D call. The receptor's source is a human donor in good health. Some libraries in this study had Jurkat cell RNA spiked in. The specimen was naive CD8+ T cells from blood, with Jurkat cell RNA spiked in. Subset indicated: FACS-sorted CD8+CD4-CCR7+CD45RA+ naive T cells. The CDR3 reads CAISESTYEEQYF. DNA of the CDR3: TGTGCCATCAGTGAGTCGACCTACGAAGAGCAGTACTTC.